This entry describes one TCR beta chain. The antigen is not known. The sample comes from a study of cytomegalovirus exposure and HLA in healthy donors. The study's findings and limits: Immune exposure data for these donors was limited to CMV serostatus.

Trimming took 10 bases from V and 7 from J; bases not matched to a gene: 8. There are 12 residues in the CDR3. CDR1 LNHDA and CDR2 SQIVND come from the germline V gene (reference sequence). With 60 Vbeta and 13 Jbeta primers, the PCR was carried out. Generated by immunoSEQ multiplex PCR, the TCRdb table keeps only in-frame clones and is missing some. The sample yields 150,000 to 200,000 clones, roughly 70% seen once. What was sequenced was PBMCs. The receptor comes from a girl between 5 and 17 years old in good health and CMV-seronegative. This chain joins TRBV19 and TRBJ1-2, with TRBD1 matching over 8 bases. CDR3 amino acids: CATSPTGGGYTF. The CDR3 DNA is TGTGCCACCTCCCCTACAGGGGGTGGCTACACCTTC.